These T cell receptor beta chains were read from a single sample in a study of CD8+CD57+ T cells in acquired aplastic anemia. Using its own MiXCR run on the reads, TCRdb lists one record per CDR3 protein. This table has a few hundred thousand distinct CDR3 sequences, roughly 57% appearing once. Sequencing was carried out using sorted CD4+, CD8+, or CD8+CD57+ T cells (not recorded which) from PBMCs. These receptors all come from a human donor in good health. The CDR3 runs from the conserved cysteine through the conserved F or W. The D gene is left open where the match is weak. Clone size is stated in some rows and not others, as once, few, many or a class when expanded.

CDR3nt	CDR3aa	d_gene	v_gene	j_gene	abundance
TGCAGTGCCCCTGGGGGGGGCGATGGCTACACCTTC	CSAPGGGDGYTF	NA	TRBV20-1	TRBJ1-2	NA
TGTGCCAGCAGCTGGAGGGGGGCCCTTCTGAGTGAGCAGTACTTC	CASSWRGALLSEQYF	NA	TRBV7-8	TRBJ2-7	once
TGTGCCAGCAGCCAAAACTCGCGATCACCCCTCCACTTT	CASSQNSRSPLHF	NA	TRBV5-1	TRBJ1-6	few
TGCAGTGCTAGAAGGATGGGCAGGGGTGAAAACATTCAGTACTTC	CSARRMGRGENIQYF	NA	TRBV20-1	TRBJ2-4	NA
TGTGCCAGCAGCTTAAATCCGGGACTCACCTACAATGAGCAGTTCTTC	CASSLNPGLTYNEQFF	NA	TRBV7-9	TRBJ2-1	NA
TGCAGTGCCTCTATTGCGGGGACTCCCTACGAGCAGTACTTC	CSASIAGTPYEQYF	NA	TRBV20-1	TRBJ2-7	NA
TGTGCCAGCCTCTCGGGACGACCCCTTCACAATGAGCAGTTCTTC	CASLSGRPLHNEQFF	NA	TRBV11-2	TRBJ2-1	few
TGTGCCAGCAGTCGGGACAGGGGGTCGGCCTACGAGCAGTACTTC	CASSRDRGSAYEQYF	TRBD1	TRBV6-6	TRBJ2-7	many
TGTGCCACCAGCGTAAACAGGGGTCAGCCCCAGCATTTT	CATSVNRGQPQHF	TRBD1	TRBV15	TRBJ1-5	NA
TGTGCCACCAGTATGGTAGGGCCTAGCTCCTACAATGAGCAGTTCTTC	CATSMVGPSSYNEQFF	NA	TRBV24-1	TRBJ2-1	once
TGTGCCACTACCAGTCTGGGCGAAGCTTTCTTT	CATTSLGEAFF	NA	TRBV10-3	TRBJ1-1	NA
TGTGCCAGCAGCCCGGGGCAGCCCCAGCATTTT	CASSPGQPQHF	NA	TRBV5-4	TRBJ1-5	NA
TGTGCCAGCAGTGAGACGAGTATAGCTAATGAAAAACTGTTTTTT	CASSETSIANEKLFF	NA	TRBV2	TRBJ1-4	once
TGTGCCACCAGTGATCGCAGGGCAGAGGGTCGGTATTTT	CATSDRRAEGRYF	NA	TRBV24-1	TRBJ2-3	few
TGTGCCAGCAGCCCATGGCAGGGGACAGATACGCAGTATTTT	CASSPWQGTDTQYF	NA	TRBV7-2	TRBJ2-3	few
TGTGCCAGCAGCCCAAACCCCCAGGTGCACTCTGGAAACACCATATATTTT	CASSPNPQVHSGNTIYF	NA	TRBV7-9	TRBJ1-3	NA